This T cell receptor (beta chain) was retrieved from a study of regulatory T cells in long-lasting Graves disease. Turning to the study itself: For a period under 3 months, newly diagnosed Graves' patients had taken antithyroid drugs.

Combining iRepertoire HTBI primers with Arm-PCR of CDR3 regions, the authors built TCR beta libraries. Using its own MiXCR run on the multiplex PCR reads, TCRdb lists one record per CDR3 protein. The profile shows around 450,000 distinct CDR3 sequences, 14% to 15% of them singletons. Time point given: newly diagnosed GD, antithyroid drugs for less than 3 months. RNA isolated from PBMCs was used to make the TCR library. Blood from the periphery, around 9 milliliters in all, was drawn into EDTA tubes. This CDR3 region has 14 residues. CDR1 and CDR2 from the germline V gene are DFQATT and SNEGSKA (reference sequence). Remarks on this clonotype: This could be a read error, since a much larger clone is one nucleotide away.

In addition, the sample was reused for a study of T cells in Graves' hyperthyroidism and ophthalmopathy.

The rearrangement links TRBV20-1 to TRBJ2-1; unclear D gene. The sample was peripheral blood mononuclear cells (PBMCs), taken at new diagnosis, from a patient treated with antithyroid drugs. The clonotype originates from a woman in her 30s with Graves disease. The CDR3: CSARDSARVNGQFF. CDR3 sequence (DNA): TGCAGTGCTAGAGATTCCGCTAGGGTCAATGGGCAGTTCTTC.